This is a list of T cell receptor beta chains from one sample in a study of blood T cells in healthy people across ages. Using its own MiXCR run on the 5' RACE reads, TCRdb lists one record per CDR3 protein. The table shows approximately 780,000 distinct CDR3 sequences, with around 24% occurring only once. The same specimen was also included in a second study, on T cells of mothers and their children.

Sample: blood. The receptors were sampled from a boy between 10 and 17 years old in good health. CDR3s include the opening cysteine and the closing phenylalanine or tryptophan. A D gene is named only where the DNA matches it firmly. The size field is filled for only some rows; it gives once, few, many or a size class.

d_call | clone_size | cdr3_length | j_call | v_call | cdr3_nt | cdr3_aa
TRBD1 | few | 15 | TRBJ2-5 | TRBV28 | TGTGCCAGCAGTTTATTCCGGGACAGCCAAGAGACCCAGTACTTC | CASSLFRDSQETQYF
- | few | 12 | TRBJ2-7 | TRBV29-1 | TGCAGCGTTGGTTGGACATACTACGAGCAGTACTTC | CSVGWTYYEQYF
- | few | 16 | TRBJ1-2 | TRBV7-2 | TGTGCCAGCAGCTTAGGAGTCCAAAGCTGGGGACTTGGCTACACCTTC | CASSLGVQSWGLGYTF
- | few | 13 | TRBJ1-2 | TRBV20-1 | TGCAGTGCTAGAGATGTGCCTAACTATGGCTACACCTTC | CSARDVPNYGYTF
- | few | 14 | TRBJ2-1 | TRBV28 | TGTGCCAGCAGTGGCCAGGGGGGCTACAATGAGCAGTTCTTC | CASSGQGGYNEQFF
- | - | 13 | TRBJ2-1 | TRBV12-3/TRBV12-4 | TGTGCCAGCATCCTCGGCCCCCTGGATGAGCAGTTCTTC | CASILGPLDEQFF
- | - | 12 | TRBJ1-4 | TRBV29-1 | TGCAGCGTTGACAGAGGACGCGAAAAACTGTTTTTT | CSVDRGREKLFF
- | few | 16 | TRBJ1-1 | TRBV6-4 | TGTGCCAGCAGTGACTCCCGATCAGGGGCTGTCACTGAAGCTTTCTTT | CASSDSRSGAVTEAFF
- | - | 15 | TRBJ2-3 | TRBV28 | TGTGCCAGCAGCAAGTGGGGACCCAACACAGATACGCAGTATTTT | CASSKWGPNTDTQYF
TRBD1 | few | 15 | TRBJ2-5 | TRBV25-1 | TGTGCCAGCAGTGCAAGACAGGGGCGGAGGGAGACCCAGTACTTC | CASSARQGRRETQYF
- | - | 17 | TRBJ2-7 | TRBV5-1 | TGCGCCAGCAGCTTAGGCGTTGGGGACGTCTTCCTATCAGAGCAGTACTTC | CASSLGVGDVFLSEQYF
- | - | 12 | TRBJ1-1 | TRBV19 | TGTGCCAGTAGCCACGCGAACACTGAAGCTTTCTTT | CASSHANTEAFF
- | few | 12 | TRBJ2-1 | TRBV12-3/TRBV12-4 | TGTGCCAGCAGCCTGATGGGGTCGGAACAGTTCTTC | CASSLMGSEQFF
- | - | 15 | TRBJ1-1 | TRBV6-2/TRBV6-3 | TGTGCCAGCAGTTGGCCTGAAGGGAGGGAATCTGAAGCTTTCTTT | CASSWPEGRESEAFF
- | - | 13 | TRBJ1-2 | TRBV9 | TGTGCCAGCTCTACCGAGGAGCACTATGGCTACACCTTC | CASSTEEHYGYTF
- | - | 16 | TRBJ1-2 | TRBV9 | TGTGCCAGCAGCGTAGCCCCTGCTGATCCTATCTATGGCTACACCTTC | CASSVAPADPIYGYTF
TRBD1 | once | 16 | TRBJ1-5 | TRBV10-3 | TGTGCCATCAGTGACCACCGGACAGGCTCCAATCAGCCCCAGCATTTT | CAISDHRTGSNQPQHF
TRBD1 | few | 16 | TRBJ2-3 | TRBV4-1 | TGCGCCAGCAGCCAAGAAAAGGGACAGTTCACAGATACGCAGTATTTT | CASSQEKGQFTDTQYF
TRBD2 | few | 14 | TRBJ2-5 | TRBV29-1 | TGCAGCGTCCGCGGACTAGCGGGGAAGCAGACCCAGTACTTC | CSVRGLAGKQTQYF
- | - | 12 | TRBJ1-1 | TRBV2 | TGTGCCAGCAGGCCAATTAACACTGAAGCTTTCTTT | CASRPINTEAFF
- | - | 12 | TRBJ2-5 | TRBV5-1 | TGCGCCAGCAGCTTGAGTATGCAGACCCAGTACTTC | CASSLSMQTQYF
- | - | 14 | TRBJ2-2 | TRBV12-3/TRBV12-4 | TGTGCCAGCAGCTCAGTCGCTTCTGCCGGGGAGCTGTTTTTT | CASSSVASAGELFF
TRBD2 | - | 15 | TRBJ2-7 | TRBV12-3/TRBV12-4 | TGTGCCAGCAGTTTTTCGGCGGGGGGTCGCCCCGAGCAGTACTTC | CASSFSAGGRPEQYF
- | - | 14 | TRBJ2-7 | TRBV28 | TGTGCCAGCAGTTTCGCCACAGGGCCCTACGAGCAGTACTTC | CASSFATGPYEQYF
- | - | 15 | TRBJ2-3 | TRBV10-3 | TGTGCCATCAGTGAGGGACTCCCCCTACCAGATACGCAGTATTTT | CAISEGLPLPDTQYF
TRBD2 | - | 14 | TRBJ2-3 | TRBV12-3/TRBV12-4 | TGTGCCAGCCAGAGCGGGGGGGCGTCAGATACGCAGTATTTT | CASQSGGASDTQYF
TRBD1 | - | 16 | TRBJ2-5 | TRBV9 | TGTGCCAGCAGCGTAGGGAGAGGACAGGTCCAAGAGACCCAGTACTTC | CASSVGRGQVQETQYF
TRBD2 | - | 15 | TRBJ2-1 | TRBV14 | TGTGCCAGCAAGCAGCGGGGGGGCGACTACAATGAGCAGTTCTTC | CASKQRGGDYNEQFF
TRBD1 | few | 14 | TRBJ2-7 | TRBV7-9 | TGTGCCAGCAGCTCGGACAGGGAGGACTACGAGCAGTACTTC | CASSSDREDYEQYF
- | few | 15 | TRBJ2-7 | TRBV20-1 | TGCAGTGCTACCGGGACACCTGAGCCTCTCTACGAGCAGTACTTC | CSATGTPEPLYEQYF
TRBD2 | few | 13 | TRBJ2-3 | TRBV12-3/TRBV12-4 | TGTGCCAGCGGGACTAGCCCCACAGATACGCAGTATTTT | CASGTSPTDTQYF
- | - | 16 | TRBJ1-4 | TRBV3-1 | TGTGCCAGCAGCCAAGATCAATGGGGGAAGGGTGAGGAACTGTTTTTT | CASSQDQWGKGEELFF
TRBD2 | few | 15 | TRBJ2-1 | TRBV12-3/TRBV12-4 | TGTGCCAGCAGTTTACTAGCGGGTTTTTACAATGAGCAGTTCTTC | CASSLLAGFYNEQFF
- | few | 11 | TRBJ1-4 | TRBV29-1 | TGCAGCGTTGTCGTAACTGAAAAACTGTTTTTT | CSVVVTEKLFF
- | - | 14 | TRBJ2-2 | TRBV2 | TGTGCCAGCAGGTTGACAGCGAACACCGGGGAGCTGTTTTTT | CASRLTANTGELFF
- | - | 14 | TRBJ2-1 | TRBV6-1 | TGTGCCAGCAGTGAATCCCCCCAGTACAATGAGCAGTTCTTC | CASSESPQYNEQFF
- | - | 14 | TRBJ2-6 | TRBV14 | TGTGCCAGCAGTTCTTCCCTTGGGGCCAACGTCCTGACTTTC | CASSSSLGANVLTF
- | - | 16 | TRBJ1-2 | TRBV7-6 | TGTGCCAGCAGCCTAATGGTGTTCGACCAGGTGGGAGGCTACACCTTC | CASSLMVFDQVGGYTF
- | - | 14 | TRBJ2-5 | TRBV28 | TGTGCCAGCAGTTTTGGGACCCCGCAAGAGACCCAGCACTTC | CASSFGTPQETQHF
- | few | 14 | TRBJ1-1 | TRBV5-1 | TGCGCCAGCAGCTCAGGGGAGAGAAACACTGAAGCTTTCTTT | CASSSGERNTEAFF
- | many | 16 | TRBJ2-5 | TRBV18 | TGTGCCAGCTCACCACCGGTCACAGGACCCCAAGAGACCCAGTACTTC | CASSPPVTGPQETQYF
- | few | 16 | TRBJ2-5 | TRBV6-1 | TGTGCCAGCAGTGAAGCTACTAGCCTAGAGGGGGAGACCCAGTACTTC | CASSEATSLEGETQYF
TRBD2 | - | 16 | TRBJ2-5 | TRBV4-2 | TGTGCCAGCAGCCAAGAAGCAGGACTAGCATACGAGACCCAGTACTTC | CASSQEAGLAYETQYF
- | few | 16 | TRBJ2-1 | TRBV7-9 | TGTGCCAGCAGCTTAGTCGGGGTTGGATCTTACAATGAGCAGTTCTTC | CASSLVGVGSYNEQFF